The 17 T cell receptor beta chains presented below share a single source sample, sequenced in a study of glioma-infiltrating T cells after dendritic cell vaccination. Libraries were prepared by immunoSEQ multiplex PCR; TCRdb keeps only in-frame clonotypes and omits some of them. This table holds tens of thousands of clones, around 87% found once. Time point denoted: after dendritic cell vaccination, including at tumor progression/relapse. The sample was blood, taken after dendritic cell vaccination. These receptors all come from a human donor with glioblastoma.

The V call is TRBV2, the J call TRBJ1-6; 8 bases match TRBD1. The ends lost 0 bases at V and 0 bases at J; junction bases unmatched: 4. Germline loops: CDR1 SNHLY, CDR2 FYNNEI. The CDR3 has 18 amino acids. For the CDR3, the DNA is TGTGCCAGCAGTGAAGCGGGGGACAGGAGCTCCTATAATTCACCCCTCCACTTT. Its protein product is CASSEAGDRSSYNSPLHF.

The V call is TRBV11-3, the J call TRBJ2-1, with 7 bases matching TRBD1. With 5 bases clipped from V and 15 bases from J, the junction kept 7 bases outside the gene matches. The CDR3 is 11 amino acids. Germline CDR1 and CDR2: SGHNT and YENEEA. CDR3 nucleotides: TGTGCCAGCAGCCCTGGGACAGCATCGTTCTTC. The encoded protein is CASSPGTASFF.

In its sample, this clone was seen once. CDR3 sequence: CASSKITGGPMNTEAFF. As DNA, the CDR3 is TGTGCCAGTAGTAAGATCACAGGGGGCCCCATGAACACTGAAGCTTTCTTT. The rearrangement links TRBV19 to TRBJ1-1; 9 bases line up with TRBD1. CDR3 size: 17 residues. V was pared by 4 bases and J by 0 bases, with 9 bases of the junction left unmatched. Germline V CDR1 and CDR2: LNHDA, SQIVND (reference sequence).

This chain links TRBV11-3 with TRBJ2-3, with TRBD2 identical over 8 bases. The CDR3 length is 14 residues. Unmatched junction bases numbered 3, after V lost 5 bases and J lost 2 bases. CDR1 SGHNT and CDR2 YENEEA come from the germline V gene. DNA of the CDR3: TGTGCCAGCAGCCGGACTAGCCCCACAGATACGCAGTATTTT. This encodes CASSRTSPTDTQYF.

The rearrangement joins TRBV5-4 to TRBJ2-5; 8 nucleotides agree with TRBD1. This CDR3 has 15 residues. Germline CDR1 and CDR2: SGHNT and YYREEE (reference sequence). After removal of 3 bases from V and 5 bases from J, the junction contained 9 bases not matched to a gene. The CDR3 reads CASSSQGARGETQYF. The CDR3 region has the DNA TGTGCCAGCAGCTCGCAGGGGGCCCGGGGGGAGACCCAGTACTTC. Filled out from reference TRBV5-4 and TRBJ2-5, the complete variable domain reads ETGVTQSPTHLIKTRGQQVTLRCSSQSGHNTVSWYQQALGQGPQFIFQYYREEENGRGNFPPRFSGLQFPNYSSELNVNALELDDSALYLCASSSQGARGETQYFGPGTRLLVL.

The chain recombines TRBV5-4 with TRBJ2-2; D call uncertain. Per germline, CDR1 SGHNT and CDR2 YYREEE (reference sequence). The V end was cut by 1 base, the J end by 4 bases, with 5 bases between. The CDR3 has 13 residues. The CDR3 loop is CASSLPGTGELFF. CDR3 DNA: TGTGCCAGCAGCTTGCCGGGCACCGGGGAGCTGTTTTTT.

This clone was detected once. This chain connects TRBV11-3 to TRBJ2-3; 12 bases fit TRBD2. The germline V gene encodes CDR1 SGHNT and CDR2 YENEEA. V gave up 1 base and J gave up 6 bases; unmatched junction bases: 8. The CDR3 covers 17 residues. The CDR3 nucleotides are TGTGCCAGCAGCTTAGCACTACTAGCGGGAGGTTGGGATACGCAGTATTTT. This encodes CASSLALLAGGWDTQYF. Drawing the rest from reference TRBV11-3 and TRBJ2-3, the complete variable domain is EAGVVQSPRYKIIEKKQPVAFWCNPISGHNTLYWYLQNLGQGPELLIRYENEEAVDDSQLPKDRFSAERLKGVDSTLKIQPAELGDSAVYLCASSLALLAGGWDTQYFGPGTRLTVL.

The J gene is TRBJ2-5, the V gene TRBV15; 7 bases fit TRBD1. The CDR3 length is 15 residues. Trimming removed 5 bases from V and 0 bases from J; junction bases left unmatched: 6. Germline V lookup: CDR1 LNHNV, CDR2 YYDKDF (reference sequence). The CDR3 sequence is CATSPDRSNQETQYF. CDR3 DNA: TGTGCCACCAGCCCGGACAGGTCAAACCAAGAGACCCAGTACTTC.

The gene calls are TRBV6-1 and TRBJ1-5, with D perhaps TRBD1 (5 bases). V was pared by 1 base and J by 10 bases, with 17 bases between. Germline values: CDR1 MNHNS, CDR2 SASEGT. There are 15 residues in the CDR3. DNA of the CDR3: TGTGCCAGCAGTGAAGTGCCGGAGGGACTCCCCCCCCAGCATTTT. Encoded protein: CASSEVPEGLPPQHF.

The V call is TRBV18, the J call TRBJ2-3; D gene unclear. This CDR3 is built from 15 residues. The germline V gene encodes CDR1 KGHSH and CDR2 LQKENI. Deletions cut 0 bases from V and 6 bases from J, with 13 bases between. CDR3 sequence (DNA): TGTGCCAGCTCACCACCTAGCCCGGTCCTGGATACGCAGTATTTT. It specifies CASSPPSPVLDTQYF. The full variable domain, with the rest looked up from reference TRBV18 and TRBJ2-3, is NAGVMQNPRHLVRRRGQEARLRCSPMKGHSHVYWYRQLPEEGLKFMVYLQKENIIDESGMPKERFSAEFPKEGPSILRIQQVVRGDSAAYFCASSPPSPVLDTQYFGPGTRLTVL.

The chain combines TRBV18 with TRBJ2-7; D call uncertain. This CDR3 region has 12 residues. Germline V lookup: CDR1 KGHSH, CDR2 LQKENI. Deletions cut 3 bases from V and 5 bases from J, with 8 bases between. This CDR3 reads CASSPGRDEQYF. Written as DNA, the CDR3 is TGTGCCAGCTCACCGGGTCGGGACGAGCAGTACTTC.

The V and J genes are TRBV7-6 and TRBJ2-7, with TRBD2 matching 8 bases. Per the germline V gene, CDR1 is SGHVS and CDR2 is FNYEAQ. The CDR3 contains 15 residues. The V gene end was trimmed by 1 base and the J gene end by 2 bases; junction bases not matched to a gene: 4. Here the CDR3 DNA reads TGTGCCAGCAGCTTAGAAGCGGGAGCCCCCTACGAGCAGTACTTC. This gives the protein CASSLEAGAPYEQYF.

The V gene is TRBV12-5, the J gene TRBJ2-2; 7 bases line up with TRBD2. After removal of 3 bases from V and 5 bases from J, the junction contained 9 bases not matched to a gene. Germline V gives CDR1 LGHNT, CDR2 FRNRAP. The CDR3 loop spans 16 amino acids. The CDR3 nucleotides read TGTGCTAGTGGTTTTAATAAGGCGGGAGCGACCGGGGAGCTGTTTTTT. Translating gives CASGFNKAGATGELFF.

CDR3 sequence: CASSYLPGFSGNTIYF. The CDR3 region has the DNA TGTGCCAGCAGTTACCTTCCAGGCTTCTCTGGAAACACCATATATTTT. The V call is TRBV6-5, the J call TRBJ1-3; D is unresolved. Per the germline V gene, CDR1 is MNHEY and CDR2 is SVGAGI. The CDR3 is 16 amino acids. The germline V and J ends were trimmed by 2 bases and 0 bases, with 11 bases remaining between them.

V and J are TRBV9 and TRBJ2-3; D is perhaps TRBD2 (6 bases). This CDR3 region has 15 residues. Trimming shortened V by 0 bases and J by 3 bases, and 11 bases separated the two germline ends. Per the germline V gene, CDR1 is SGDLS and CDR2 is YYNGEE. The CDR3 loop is CASSVEDGRTDTQYF. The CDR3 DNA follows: TGTGCCAGCAGCGTAGAAGACGGGAGAACAGATACGCAGTATTTT. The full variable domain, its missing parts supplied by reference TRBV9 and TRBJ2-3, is DSGVTQTPKHLITATGQRVTLRCSPRSGDLSVYWYQQSLDQGLQFLIQYYNGEERAKGNILERFSAQQFPDLHSELNLSSLELGDSALYFCASSVEDGRTDTQYFGPGTRLTVL.

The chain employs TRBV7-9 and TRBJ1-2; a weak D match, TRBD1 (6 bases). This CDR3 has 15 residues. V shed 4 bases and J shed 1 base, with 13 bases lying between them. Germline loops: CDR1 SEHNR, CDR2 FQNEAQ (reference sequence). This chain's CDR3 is CASSSSGGDNYGYTF. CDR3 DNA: TGTGCCAGCAGCTCCTCGGGGGGCGATAACTATGGCTACACCTTC. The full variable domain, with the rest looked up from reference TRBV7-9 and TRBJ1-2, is DTGVSQNPRHKITKRGQNVTFRCDPISEHNRLYWYRQTLGQGPEFLTYFQNEAQLEKSRLLSDRFSAERPKGSFSTLEIQRTEQGDSAMYLCASSSSGGDNYGYTFGSGTRLTVV.

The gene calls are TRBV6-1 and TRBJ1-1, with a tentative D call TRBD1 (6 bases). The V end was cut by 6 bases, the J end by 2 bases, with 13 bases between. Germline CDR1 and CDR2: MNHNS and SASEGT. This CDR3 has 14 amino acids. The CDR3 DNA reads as TGTGCCAGCAGCCGACAGGAGATAAACACTGAAGCTTTCTTT. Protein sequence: CASSRQEINTEAFF.